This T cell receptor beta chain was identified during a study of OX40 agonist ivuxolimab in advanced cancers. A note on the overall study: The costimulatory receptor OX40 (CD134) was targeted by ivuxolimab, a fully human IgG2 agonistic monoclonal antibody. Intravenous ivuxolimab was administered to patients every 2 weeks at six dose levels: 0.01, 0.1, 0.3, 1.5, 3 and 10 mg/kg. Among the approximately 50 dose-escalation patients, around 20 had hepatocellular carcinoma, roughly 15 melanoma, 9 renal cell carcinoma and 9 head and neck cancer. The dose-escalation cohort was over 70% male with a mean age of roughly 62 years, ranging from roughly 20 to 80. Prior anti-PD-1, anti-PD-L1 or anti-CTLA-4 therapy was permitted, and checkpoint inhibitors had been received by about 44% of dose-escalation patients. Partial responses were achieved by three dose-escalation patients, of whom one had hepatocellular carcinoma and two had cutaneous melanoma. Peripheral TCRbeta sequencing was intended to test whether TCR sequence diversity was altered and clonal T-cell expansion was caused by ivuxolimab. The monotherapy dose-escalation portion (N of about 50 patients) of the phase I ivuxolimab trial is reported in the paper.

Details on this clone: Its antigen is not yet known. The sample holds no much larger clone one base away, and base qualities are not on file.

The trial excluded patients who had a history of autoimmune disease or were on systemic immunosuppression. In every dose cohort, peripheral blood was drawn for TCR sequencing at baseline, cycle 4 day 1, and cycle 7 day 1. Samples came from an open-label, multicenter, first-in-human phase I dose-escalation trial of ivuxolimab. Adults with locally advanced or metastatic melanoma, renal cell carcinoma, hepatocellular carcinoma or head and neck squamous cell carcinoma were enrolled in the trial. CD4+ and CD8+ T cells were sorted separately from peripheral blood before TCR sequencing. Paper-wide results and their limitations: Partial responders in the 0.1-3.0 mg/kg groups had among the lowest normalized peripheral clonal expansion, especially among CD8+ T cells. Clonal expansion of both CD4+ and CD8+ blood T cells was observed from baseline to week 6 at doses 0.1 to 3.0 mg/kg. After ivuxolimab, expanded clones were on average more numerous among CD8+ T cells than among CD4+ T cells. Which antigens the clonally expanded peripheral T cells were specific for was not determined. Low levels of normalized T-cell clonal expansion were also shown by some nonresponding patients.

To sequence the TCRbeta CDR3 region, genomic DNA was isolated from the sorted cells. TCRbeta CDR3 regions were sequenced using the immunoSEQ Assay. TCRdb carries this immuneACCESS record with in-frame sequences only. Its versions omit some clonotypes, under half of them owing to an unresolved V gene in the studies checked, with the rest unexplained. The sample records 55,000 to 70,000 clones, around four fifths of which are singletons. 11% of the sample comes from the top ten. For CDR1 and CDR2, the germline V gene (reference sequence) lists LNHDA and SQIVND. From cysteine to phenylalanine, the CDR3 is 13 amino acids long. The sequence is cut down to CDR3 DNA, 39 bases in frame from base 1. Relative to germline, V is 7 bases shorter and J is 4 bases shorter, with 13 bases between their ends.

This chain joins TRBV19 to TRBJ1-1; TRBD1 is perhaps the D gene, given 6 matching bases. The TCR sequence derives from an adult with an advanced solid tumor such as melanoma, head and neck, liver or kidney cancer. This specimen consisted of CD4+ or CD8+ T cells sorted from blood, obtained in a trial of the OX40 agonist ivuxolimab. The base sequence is TGTGCCAGTATGGAGGGGGTGGGCACTGAAGCTTTCTTT. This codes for CASMEGVGTEAFF.